This paragraph reports one T cell receptor (beta chain). V gave up 7 bases and J gave up 6 bases; unmatched junction bases: 12. The CDR3 covers 16 residues. Per germline, CDR1 MDHEN and CDR2 SYDVKM. Data came from immunoSEQ multiplex PCR; TCRdb stores just in-frame clones and leaves some out. The table lists a few hundred thousand clones, around 91% of them singletons. The data stem from a study of Ad26.COV2.S vaccination and SARS-CoV-2 variants. As for the study in general: Donor was one of the participants in the Ad26.COV2.S arm of the COV1001 trial.

The treatment here: roughly 18 received Ad26.COV2.S at low or high dose, single or two shots; five or six received placebo; per-sample allocation not given. Day 63 after the first vaccine or placebo injection was the time point for sampling. Sequences were derived from peripheral blood, sampled in a trial of Ad26.COV2.S vaccine versus placebo. This sequence joins TRBV28 and TRBJ2-1; 10 positions agree with TRBD2. The clonotype originates from a person between 18 and 60 years old who received the Ad26.COV2.S COVID-19 vaccine or a placebo. CDR3 sequence reads: CASTSLAGVPSNEQFF. CDR3 in DNA: TGTGCCAGCACCTCCCTAGCGGGAGTCCCCAGCAATGAGCAGTTCTTC.